This TCR beta chain is from a study of early T cells in non-severe SARS-CoV-2 infection. V gave up 4 bases and J gave up 2 bases; unmatched junction bases: 5. The CDR3 sequence is 14 residues long. CDR1 and CDR2 from the germline V gene are MNHNS and SASEGT. This clonotype was seen ten or more times. Researchers attached unique molecular identifiers to individual cDNA molecules. In TCRdb, the 5' RACE reads were re-called with MiXCR into one record per CDR3 protein. The data contain about 30,000 distinct CDR3 sequences, under 5.5% of them singletons. The sample was whole blood, taken at baseline. This sequence was found in an adult who was a healthcare worker with PCR-confirmed SARS-CoV-2 infection or an uninfected control (not recorded which). The chain carries TRBV6-1 and TRBJ2-7; 7 bases are shared with TRBD2. CDR3 amino acids: CASSALAATYEQYF. The CDR3 DNA reads as TGTGCCAGCAGTGCCCTAGCGGCTACCTACGAGCAGTACTTC.